The 16 T cell receptor beta chains below all came from one sample that was sequenced in a study of T cell responses to AZD1222 COVID-19 vaccine. Measured with immunoSEQ multiplex PCR; TCRdb has only the in-frame clones, and not every one. The sample's table shows about 140,000 clones. The sequenced material came from peripheral blood. These receptors all come from an adult in good health.

Here the CDR3 reads CASSLVGTNTGELFF. The CDR3, as DNA: TGTGCCAGCAGCTTAGTAGGGACGAACACCGGGGAGCTGTTTTTT. This chain connects TRBV7-2 to TRBJ2-2; D is unclear. CDR1 and CDR2 (germline): SGHTA, FQGNSA. The CDR3 loop spans 15 amino acids. The V gene lost 1 base and the J gene lost 0 bases, with 6 bases spanning the gap.

The chain couples TRBV2 to TRBJ1-3; 11 positions agree with TRBD1. The germline gives CDR1 SNHLY, CDR2 FYNNEI. CDR3 length: 17 residues. Losses at the gene ends were 6 bases for V and 4 bases for J; bases not matched to a gene: 11. The CDR3 is CASRGTGGIRSGNTIYF. The CDR3 DNA is TGTGCCAGCAGGGGGACAGGGGGTATAAGGTCCGGAAACACCATATATTTT.

The chain carries TRBV2 and TRBJ1-2; D is unresolved. Germline V gene data show CDR1 as SNHLY and CDR2 as FYNNEI. The CDR3 sequence is 15 residues long. V lost 2 bases to trimming and J lost 4 bases, with 14 bases between them. CDR3 sequence reads: CASSEKGTTLYGYTF. CDR3 coding DNA: TGTGCCAGCAGTGAAAAGGGAACAACACTCTATGGCTACACCTTC.

The V call is TRBV9, the J call TRBJ2-3; D is possibly TRBD2 (6 bases). The germline V gene has CDR1 SGDLS and CDR2 YYNGEE. This CDR3 is built from 15 residues. V shed 2 bases and J shed 0 bases, with 10 bases lying between them. As DNA, the CDR3 is TGTGCCAGCAGCGTGGGGACTTCTAGCACAGATACGCAGTATTTT. Translated: CASSVGTSSTDTQYF.

The chain links TRBV6-2 or TRBV6-3 to TRBJ1-1; perhaps TRBD1 as D (6 bases). Trimming took 6 bases from V and 1 from J, leaving 18 bases between them. The germline V gene has CDR1 MNHEY and CDR2 SVGEGT. The CDR3 contains 16 residues. The CDR3 is CASSPSRGRQNTEAFF. The CDR3 nucleotides are TGTGCCAGCAGCCCCTCCAGGGGCAGACAGAACACTGAAGCTTTCTTT.

The V call is TRBV9, the J call TRBJ2-2; 11 bases are shared with TRBD1. The CDR3 totals 17 residues. The junction had 7 bases not matched to a gene; V was cut back by 4 bases and J by 2 bases. The germline CDR1 and CDR2 sequences are SGDLS and YYNGEE. Here the CDR3 reads CASSPRRTGGNTGELFF. The CDR3 coding sequence is TGTGCCAGCAGCCCTAGGAGGACAGGGGGCAACACCGGGGAGCTGTTTTTT. The complete variable domain, with remaining parts taken from reference TRBV9 and TRBJ2-2, reads DSGVTQTPKHLITATGQRVTLRCSPRSGDLSVYWYQQSLDQGLQFLIQYYNGEERAKGNILERFSAQQFPDLHSELNLSSLELGDSALYFCASSPRRTGGNTGELFFGEGSRLTVL.

The rearrangement links TRBV23-1 to TRBJ1-1; 7 bases agree with TRBD1. TRBV23-1 is known as an ORF, though its function is uncertain. The CDR3 length is 16 residues. Trimming took 5 bases from V and 3 from J; bases not matched to a gene: 12. The CDR3 is CASSYDRESGDTEAFF. CDR3 DNA: TGCGCCAGCAGTTACGACAGGGAAAGCGGGGACACTGAAGCTTTCTTT.

The rearrangement links TRBV6-6 to TRBJ2-4, with 16 bases identical to TRBD2. The J segment lost 4 bases and the V segment lost 7 bases, leaving 25 bases of the junction unmatched. This CDR3 comprises 23 residues. Germline CDR1 is MNHNY and CDR2 is SVGAGI (reference sequence). This CDR3 reads CASIRITGTSGGEDTSQKNIQYF. CDR3 bases: TGTGCCAGCATTCGAATTACCGGGACTAGCGGGGGGGAAGATACTAGCCAAAAAAACATTCAGTACTTC.

The gene calls are TRBV28 and TRBJ2-1; D gene uncertain. V lost 2 bases to trimming and J lost 0 bases, with 8 bases between them. The germline CDR1 and CDR2 sequences are MDHEN and SYDVKM. This CDR3 spans 15 amino acids. DNA for the CDR3: TGTGCCAGCAGTTTACTCGCTCCCTCCTACAATGAGCAGTTCTTC. It translates to CASSLLAPSYNEQFF.

CDR3 in DNA: TGTGCCAGTAGTATAGATCTGGGGGGGACAGAAGCAGGCGGGGAGCTGTTTTTT. Protein: CASSIDLGGTEAGGELFF. The J gene is TRBJ2-2, the V gene TRBV19, with D perhaps matching TRBD1 or TRBD2 (7 bases each). V lost 0 bases, J lost 7 bases, and 21 bases lay in between. This CDR3 is 18 amino acids long. CDR1 LNHDA and CDR2 SQIVND come from the germline V gene (reference sequence).

This rearrangement joins TRBV5-1 to TRBJ1-2; 10 bases are a match to TRBD1. The CDR3 extends over 15 amino acids. Trimming removed 0 bases from V and 1 base from J; junction bases left unmatched: 0. CDR1 is SGHRS and CDR2 is YFSETQ in the germline V gene. The CDR3 is CASSLGDRGNYGYTF. The CDR3 DNA is TGCGCCAGCAGCTTGGGGGACAGGGGTAACTATGGCTACACCTTC.

The chain employs TRBV2 and TRBJ1-6; tentative D call: TRBD1 (5 bases). V was trimmed by 2 bases and J by 7 bases, leaving 9 bases between them. Germline assignment: CDR1 SNHLY and CDR2 FYNNEI. This CDR3 spans 14 amino acids. DNA for the CDR3: TGTGCCAGCAGTGAAAGGGCAGGGAATTCACCCCTCCACTTT. It specifies CASSERAGNSPLHF.

This sequence joins TRBV20-1 and TRBJ2-4; D might be TRBD1 (6 bases). Germline V gene data show CDR1 as DFQATT and CDR2 as SNEGSKA (reference sequence). There are 11 residues in the CDR3. V shed 2 bases and J shed 13 bases, with 12 bases lying between them. The CDR3 region has the DNA TGCAGTGCTAGAAGGGACATACTACAGTACTTC. Translation gives CSARRDILQYF.

V and J are TRBV6-5 and TRBJ2-1, with 7 bases aligning to TRBD1. The germline V gene has CDR1 MNHEY and CDR2 SVGAGI. This CDR3 has 15 residues. With V trimmed by 4 bases and J by 8 bases, 11 bases remained unmatched. CDR3 in amino acids: CASSSPGQDLDEQFF. The CDR3 nucleotides are TGTGCCAGCAGTTCCCCCGGACAGGATCTGGATGAGCAGTTCTTC.

The chain recombines TRBV6-6 with TRBJ1-1, with 8 positions matching TRBD1. J gave up 7 bases and V 2 bases, and 6 bases lay outside the gene matches. CDR3 size: 14 residues. The germline CDR1 and CDR2 sequences are MNHNY and SVGAGI (reference sequence). The CDR3 DNA follows: TGTGCCAGCAGTTACAAAAACAGGGGGGGTGAAGCTTTCTTT. Translation gives CASSYKNRGGEAFF.

The gene calls are TRBV18 and TRBJ1-1, with TRBD1 as a possible D gene (5 bases). V lost 6 bases to trimming and J lost 1 base, with 9 bases between them. Per germline, CDR1 KGHSH and CDR2 LQKENI. This CDR3 is built from 13 residues. This chain's CDR3 is CASSEGQNTEAFF. CDR3 nucleotide sequence: TGTGCCAGCTCCGAGGGGCAGAACACTGAAGCTTTCTTT. Using reference TRBV18 and TRBJ1-1 for the parts outside the CDR3, the full variable domain is NAGVMQNPRHLVRRRGQEARLRCSPMKGHSHVYWYRQLPEEGLKFMVYLQKENIIDESGMPKERFSAEFPKEGPSILRIQQVVRGDSAAYFCASSEGQNTEAFFGQGTRLTVV.